Listed here are 22 T cell receptor beta chains from one sample, sequenced in a study of high-grade serous ovarian cancer treatment subgroups. Tumor samples were taken before definitive surgery or chemotherapy. TCRdb keeps only in-frame clones here, not all; method: immunoSEQ multiplex PCR. The sample lists nearly 15,000 clones, around 85% occurring once. The sample comprised tumor tissue. The receptors were gathered from a human donor with high-grade serous ovarian cancer.

This sequence joins TRBV6-5 and TRBJ2-6; D is tentatively TRBD1 or TRBD2 (5 bases each). This CDR3 spans 15 amino acids. Trimming took off 3 bases at V and 2 bases at J, with 8 bases between the two ends. Germline V gives CDR1 MNHEY, CDR2 SVGAGI. The CDR3 region is CASSYWGTGANVLTF. The CDR3 DNA reads TGTGCCAGCAGTTATTGGGGGACTGGGGCCAACGTCCTGACTTTC.

This clone was recorded once. The chain is built from TRBV9 and TRBJ2-3, with D maybe TRBD1 (5 bases). Germline CDR1 SGDLS, CDR2 YYNGEE. This CDR3 region has 15 residues. V lost 4 bases, J lost 2 bases, and 14 bases lay in between. CDR3 nucleotide sequence: TGTGCCAGCAGCACTGAACAGGTGTTCACAGATACGCAGTATTTT. The encoded protein is CASSTEQVFTDTQYF.

The rearrangement links TRBV21-1 to TRBJ2-7; the table's D call of TRBD1 was not tested on the DNA. TRBV21-1 constitutes a pseudogene. The CDR3 spans 18 residues. CDR3 in DNA: TGTGCCAGCAGCAAAGTGGCCACGTTCCTTCCAAACTCCTACGAGCAGTACTTC. This codes for CASSKVATFLPNSYEQYF.

The chain joins TRBV2 to TRBJ2-3; D unclear. CDR1 and CDR2 from the germline V gene are SNHLY and FYNNEI. V gave up 3 bases and J gave up 2 bases, with 12 bases separating them. The CDR3 spans 15 residues. CDR3 bases: TGTGCCAGCAGTGACGTTCATCGAGCCACAGATACGCAGTATTTT. Amino acid sequence: CASSDVHRATDTQYF.

The chain links TRBV19 to TRBJ1-6, with D unclear. The CDR3 is 14 amino acids. V was trimmed by 5 bases and J by 0 bases, leaving 5 bases between them. Germline V lookup: CDR1 LNHDA, CDR2 SQIVND (reference sequence). The CDR3: CASSPSSYNSPLHF. The CDR3, as DNA: TGTGCCAGTAGTCCGAGCTCCTATAATTCACCCCTCCACTTT.

This chain joins TRBV5-1 and TRBJ1-6; D possibly corresponds to TRBD1 (5 bases). The CDR3 sequence is 19 residues long. Deletions cut 0 bases from V and 0 bases from J, with 16 bases between. The germline CDR1 and CDR2 sequences are SGHRS and YFSETQ. This chain's CDR3 is CASSLAPIQASSYNSPLHF. CDR3 DNA sequence: TGCGCCAGCAGCTTGGCCCCCATACAGGCGAGCTCCTATAATTCACCCCTCCACTTT.

CDR3 nucleotides: TGTGCCATCACCCCCGGCGGCGAGCAGTACTTC. This gives the protein CAITPGGEQYF. The rearrangement uses TRBV10-3 and TRBJ2-7, with D hard to call. The germline CDR1 and CDR2 sequences are ENHRY and SYGVKD. The CDR3 is 11 residues long. V was cut by 7 bases and J by 6 bases, with 10 bases left in between.

For the CDR3, the DNA is TGCGCCAGCAGCTACCTGGCCGGGACAAGCATGAACACTGAAGCTTTCTTT. It translates to CASSYLAGTSMNTEAFF. The chain uses TRBV5-1 and TRBJ1-1; possible D gene TRBD1, 6 bases. The ends were cut back, 3 bases at V and 0 bases at J, with 18 bases in the middle. Germline V CDR1 and CDR2: SGHRS, YFSETQ. This CDR3 region has 17 residues.

Turning to this clone: Other DNA variants within this sample encode the same CDR3. This chain joins TRBV9 and TRBJ2-3; 9 bases are shared with TRBD2. Trimming cost V 2 bases and J 4 bases; bases outside gene matches: 5. The CDR3 loop spans 15 amino acids. In germline, CDR1 is SGDLS, CDR2 YYNGEE. The CDR3 nucleotides read TGTGCCAGCAGCGTTTGGCGGGGGGGGGCAGATACGCAGTATTTT. This codes for CASSVWRGGADTQYF.

This chain links TRBV11-2 with TRBJ2-7; the match to TRBD2 covers 11 bases. V lost 5 bases and J lost 2; bases outside the gene matches: 5. The germline gives CDR1 SGHAT, CDR2 FQNNGV. The CDR3 is made up of 15 amino acids. The CDR3 DNA is TGTGCCAGCAGCCGACTAGCGGGGACCCCCTACGAGCAGTACTTC. Residues: CASSRLAGTPYEQYF.

The chain's CDR3 is CASSDVSGGTTDTQYF. DNA of the CDR3: TGTGCCAGCAGTGATGTCTCAGGGGGGACCACAGATACGCAGTATTTT. The genes are TRBV6-1 and TRBJ2-3, with D perhaps matching TRBD1 (7 bases). Trimming took 3 bases from V and 2 from J, leaving 15 bases between them. This CDR3 contains 16 residues. CDR1 is MNHNS, CDR2 SASEGT, per germline.

J is TRBJ2-1 and V is TRBV29-1; TRBD1 matches at 9 bases. This CDR3 is built from 15 residues. V lost 5 bases, J lost 7 bases, and 12 bases stayed unmatched. CDR1 and CDR2 from the germline V gene are SQVTM and ANQGSEA. The CDR3 reads CSVPRTDRGKNEQFF. CDR3 sequence (DNA): TGCAGCGTTCCTCGCACTGACAGGGGGAAAAATGAGCAGTTCTTC.

The gene calls are TRBV19 and TRBJ2-2; no reliable D call. CDR1 is LNHDA and CDR2 is SQIVND in the germline V gene (reference sequence). The length of the CDR3 is 12 residues. V gave up 3 bases and J gave up 7 bases, with 6 bases separating them. CDR3 sequence (DNA): TGTGCCAGTAGTATCAAATTCGGGGAGCTGTTTTTT. Amino acid sequence: CASSIKFGELFF.

CDR3 loop: CASSYQTGYEQYF. The CDR3 DNA sequence: TGTGCCAGCAGTTACCAGACAGGCTACGAGCAGTACTTC. The chain is built from TRBV6-6 and TRBJ2-5; D is perhaps TRBD1 (6 bases). The J call is doubtful: the DNA matches TRBJ2-7 better. In germline, CDR1 is MNHNY, CDR2 SVGAGI (reference sequence). The CDR3 loop spans 13 amino acids.

This chain links TRBV29-1 with TRBJ2-1; D not certain. Germline CDR1 reads SQVTM; CDR2 reads ANQGSEA. The CDR3 length is 11 residues. Between the trimmed V and J ends, which lost 2 bases and 7 bases, there was a span of 6 bases. Here the CDR3 reads CSVESWNEQFF. As DNA, the CDR3 is TGCAGCGTTGAATCGTGGAATGAGCAGTTCTTC.

The J gene is TRBJ2-7, the V gene TRBV28; tentative D call: TRBD2 (5 bases). V was cut by 5 bases and J by 3 bases, with 11 bases left in between. The CDR3 totals 13 residues. Per germline, CDR1 MDHEN and CDR2 SYDVKM. In DNA form, the CDR3 reads TGTGCCAGCAGTAGAGGGCCCCGCTACGAGCAGTACTTC. It is translated as CASSRGPRYEQYF. Filled out from reference TRBV28 and TRBJ2-7, the complete variable domain reads DVKVTQSSRYLVKRTGEKVFLECVQDMDHENMFWYRQDPGLGLRLIYFSYDVKMKEKGDIPEGYSVSREKKERFSLILESASTNQTSMYLCASSRGPRYEQYFGPGTRLTVT.

This chain connects TRBV18 to TRBJ2-7; tentatively, D is TRBD1 (6 bases). The CDR3 covers 15 residues. CDR1 is KGHSH and CDR2 is LQKENI in the germline V gene. The V end lost 6 bases, the J end lost 2 bases, and 17 bases lay between the germline ends. The chain's CDR3 is CASSRGSTGPYEQYF. The CDR3 nucleotides read TGTGCCAGCTCCCGAGGATCGACAGGTCCCTACGAGCAGTACTTC.

The chain uses TRBV7-9 and TRBJ2-7; D call uncertain. CDR1 is SEHNR and CDR2 is FQNEAQ in the germline V gene (reference sequence). The CDR3 is 12 residues long. The germline V and J ends were trimmed by 3 bases and 5 bases, with 8 bases remaining between them. The CDR3 here is CASSFTDDEQYF. For the CDR3, the DNA is TGTGCCAGCAGCTTTACGGACGACGAGCAGTACTTC. Full variable domain (outside the CDR3, taken from reference TRBV7-9 and TRBJ2-7): DTGVSQNPRHKITKRGQNVTFRCDPISEHNRLYWYRQTLGQGPEFLTYFQNEAQLEKSRLLSDRFSAERPKGSFSTLEIQRTEQGDSAMYLCASSFTDDEQYFGPGTRLTVT.

This rearrangement joins TRBV5-6 to TRBJ2-1; D ambiguous. The germline V and J ends were trimmed by 5 bases and 8 bases, with 11 bases remaining between them. This CDR3 spans 12 amino acids. Germline lookup yields CDR1 SGHDT and CDR2 YYEEEE. In nucleotides, the CDR3 is TGTGCCAGCAGTTCAAGGGCATATGAGCAGTTCTTC. This translates into CASSSRAYEQFF.

DNA of the CDR3: TGTGCCAGTAGGCACAGGGGGATAGGCACAGATACGCAGTATTTT. It yields the protein CASRHRGIGTDTQYF. The chain links TRBV19 to TRBJ2-3; 8 nucleotides align to TRBD1. The V gene end was trimmed by 6 bases and the J gene end by 1 base; junction bases not matched to a gene: 6. The CDR3 extends over 15 amino acids. Germline lookup yields CDR1 LNHDA and CDR2 SQIVND (reference sequence).

The chain uses TRBV9 and TRBJ2-2; TRBD2 matches 7 bases. Per the germline V gene, CDR1 is SGDLS and CDR2 is YYNGEE. This CDR3 has 17 residues. Germline trimming cut 0 bases from V and 5 bases from J; bases unmatched to any gene: 10. The CDR3 DNA is TGTGCCAGCAGCGTAGCCCCAGCGGGGAGCGGGACCGGGGAGCTGTTTTTT. It translates to CASSVAPAGSGTGELFF.

By share, this clone ranks as medium-sized. This chain links TRBV6-1 with TRBJ2-7; D might be TRBD1 (5 bases). Germline CDR1 reads MNHNS; CDR2 reads SASEGT. There are 12 residues in the CDR3. V was trimmed by 7 bases and J by 2 bases, leaving 9 bases between them. This chain's CDR3 is CASNQGPYEQYF. CDR3 DNA: TGTGCCAGCAATCAGGGTCCCTACGAGCAGTACTTC.